This T cell receptor beta chain appears in the sequencing data of a study of blood T cell repertoires in COVID-19. Across the study: Donors in the United States, Italy and Spain gave samples during acute or convalescent COVID-19. Sources were T cells, B-cell-depleted T cells, or PBMCs; the material itself was cDNA or gDNA.

Original processing notes: For nucleated cells, counts were estimated from reference gene primer amplification. The protocol was immunoSEQ multiplex PCR, while the TCRdb copy is restricted to in-frame clones and leaves out a portion. Clone size and the V and J calls come from that table; the DNA yielded D and trimming. Here the sample spans around 100,000 clones, 80% to 90% being singletons. Deletions cut 4 bases from V and 4 bases from J, with 14 bases between. The CDR3 consists of 14 residues. Germline V gives CDR1 LNHDA, CDR2 SQIVND (reference sequence). The TCR sequence derives from a human donor in a cohort sampled during active COVID-19. The material sequenced was peripheral blood. The J gene is TRBJ2-7, the V gene TRBV19, with a tentative D call TRBD1 (6 bases). Here the CDR3 DNA reads TGTGCCAGTAGTAACCGGCAGGGGCTGTACGAGCAGTACTTC. It is translated as CASSNRQGLYEQYF.